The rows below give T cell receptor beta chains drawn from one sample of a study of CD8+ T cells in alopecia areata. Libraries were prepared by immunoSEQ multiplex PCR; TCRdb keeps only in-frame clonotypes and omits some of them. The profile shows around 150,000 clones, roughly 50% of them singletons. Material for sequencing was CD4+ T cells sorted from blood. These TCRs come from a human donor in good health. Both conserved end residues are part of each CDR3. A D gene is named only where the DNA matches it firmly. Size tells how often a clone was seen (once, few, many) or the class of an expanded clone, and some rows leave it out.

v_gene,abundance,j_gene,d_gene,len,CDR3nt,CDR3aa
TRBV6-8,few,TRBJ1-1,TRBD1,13,TGTGCCAGCAGATATCAGGGGGGCACTGAAGCTTTCTTT,CASRYQGGTEAFF
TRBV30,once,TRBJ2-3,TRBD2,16,TGTGCCTGGAGTTGGTCAAGCGGGAGGGGCACAGATACGCAGTATTTT,CAWSWSSGRGTDTQYF
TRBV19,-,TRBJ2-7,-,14,TGTGCCAGTAGTCCCATCGGAGGGACCAGCGAGCAGTACTTC,CASSPIGGTSEQYF
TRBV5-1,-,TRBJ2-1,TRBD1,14,TGCGCCAGCAGCTTCCGGGACAGCTACAATGAGCAGTTCTTC,CASSFRDSYNEQFF
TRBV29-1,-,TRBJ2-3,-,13,TGCAGCGTTGAGCAGGGCGGGACAGATACGCAGTATTTT,CSVEQGGTDTQYF
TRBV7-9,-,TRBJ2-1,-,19,TGTGCCAGCAGCCCCCGGGGATCCCAAGCGACGGGCTCCTACAATGAGCAGTTCTTC,CASSPRGSQATGSYNEQFF
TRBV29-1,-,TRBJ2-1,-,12,TGCAGCGTTATTAGGGGTTACAATGAGCAGTTCTTC,CSVIRGYNEQFF
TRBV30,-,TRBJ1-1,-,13,TGTGCCTGGAGTAGGCAGGGGAACACTGAAGCTTTCTTT,CAWSRQGNTEAFF
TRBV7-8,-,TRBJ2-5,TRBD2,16,TGTGCCAGCAGCCCGAAGAGACTAGCGGGAGGAGAGACCCAGTACTTC,CASSPKRLAGGETQYF
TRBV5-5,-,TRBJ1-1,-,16,TGTGCCAGCAGCCCACGAGCGGACAGTGTTAACACTGAAGCTTTCTTT,CASSPRADSVNTEAFF
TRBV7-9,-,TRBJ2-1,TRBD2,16,TGTGCCAGCAGCTCCTGGGGGTCTAGCGGGCTTCGTAAGCAGTTCTTC,CASSSWGSSGLRKQFF
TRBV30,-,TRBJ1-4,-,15,TGTGCCTGGAGCCCAAGAGGAGCAACTAATGAAAAACTGTTTTTT,CAWSPRGATNEKLFF
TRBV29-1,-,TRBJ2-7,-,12,TGCAGCGCGCTCATACCCCCCTACGAGCAGTACTTC,CSALIPPYEQYF
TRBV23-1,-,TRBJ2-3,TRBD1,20,TGCGCCAGCAGTCAAGCTTTCTGTCTTTCGGGACAGGGAAATACAGATACGCAGTATTTT,CASSQAFCLSGQGNTDTQYF
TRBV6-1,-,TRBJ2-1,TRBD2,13,TGTGCCAGCAGGGAGAGGCGGGGAGGGGAGCAGTTCTTC,CASRERRGGEQFF
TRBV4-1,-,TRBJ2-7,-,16,TGCGCCAGCAGCCAAGGGGTTGGCGGATTTCTTCTCGAGCAGTACTTC,CASSQGVGGFLLEQYF
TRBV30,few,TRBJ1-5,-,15,TGTGCCTGGAGTGGGAAGGGGCTCTACAATCAGCCCCAGCATTTT,CAWSGKGLYNQPQHF
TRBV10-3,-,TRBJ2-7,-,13,TGTGCCATCCCCCCTAAAGGGGCCTACGAGCAGTACTTC,CAIPPKGAYEQYF
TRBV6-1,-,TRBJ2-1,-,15,TGTGCCAGCAGTATCAAGCCGAGCTCCTACAATGAGCAGTTCTTC,CASSIKPSSYNEQFF
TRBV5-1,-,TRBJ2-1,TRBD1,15,TGCGCCAGCATAAACCAGGACAGGGGCTACAATGAGCAGTTCTTC,CASINQDRGYNEQFF
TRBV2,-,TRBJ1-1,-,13,TGTGCCAGCACCGACAGGAAGGGAACTGAAGCTTTCTTT,CASTDRKGTEAFF
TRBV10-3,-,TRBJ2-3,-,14,TGTGCCATCAGTGAAGGTGGACAGACAGATACGCAGTATTTT,CAISEGGQTDTQYF
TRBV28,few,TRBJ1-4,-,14,TGTGCCAGCAGTTTATTCCAGGGAGGCGAAAAACTGTTTTTT,CASSLFQGGEKLFF
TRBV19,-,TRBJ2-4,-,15,TGTGCCAGTAGTGTGGGGACCGCTGCCAAAAACATTCAGTACTTC,CASSVGTAAKNIQYF
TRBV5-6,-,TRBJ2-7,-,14,TGTGCCAGCAGCTACTACGTGAGCTCCTACGAGCAGTACTTC,CASSYYVSSYEQYF
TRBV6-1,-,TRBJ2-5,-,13,TGTGCCAGCAGCGGGTACCTGAGGGAGACCCAGTACTTC,CASSGYLRETQYF
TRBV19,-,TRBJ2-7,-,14,TGTGCCAGTAGTTCGGGACCGGAGACCTACGAGCAGTACTTC,CASSSGPETYEQYF
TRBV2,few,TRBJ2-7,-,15,TGTGCCAGCAGTGCGAATGGGCTCCCACAGGGAGAGGAGTACTTC,CASSANGLPQGEEYF
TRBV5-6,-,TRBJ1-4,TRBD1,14,TGTGCCAGCAGCCGGGACAGCGAAGGGGAAAAACTGTTTTTT,CASSRDSEGEKLFF
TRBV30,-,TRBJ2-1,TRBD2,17,TGTGCCCCGTTGGATAGCGGGAGGACTACTACCTACAATGAGCAGTTCTTC,CAPLDSGRTTTYNEQFF
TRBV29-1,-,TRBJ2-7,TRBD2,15,TGCAGCGTTGAAGATCTCGGGACTAGCGGTGGCGAGCAGTACTTC,CSVEDLGTSGGEQYF
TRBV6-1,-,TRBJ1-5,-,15,TGTGCCAGCATCCCCCCCGGCAGGGATAAACAGCCCCAGCATTTT,CASIPPGRDKQPQHF
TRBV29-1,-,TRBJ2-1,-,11,TGCAGCGTAGTGCTGCTCAATGAGCAGTTCTTC,CSVVLLNEQFF
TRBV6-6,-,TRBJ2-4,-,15,TGTGCCAGCAGGACCGGGAGTCTAGCCAAAAACATTCAGTACTTC,CASRTGSLAKNIQYF
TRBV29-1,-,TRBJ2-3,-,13,TGCAGCGTCCGCAAACCAAGCACAGATACGCAGTATTTT,CSVRKPSTDTQYF
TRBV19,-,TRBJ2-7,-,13,TGTGCCAGTAGGTCGGGTAGCTCCTACGAGCAGTACTTC,CASRSGSSYEQYF
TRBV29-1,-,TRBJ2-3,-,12,TGCAGCGTTGAAGTGGGATCAGATACGCAGTATTTT,CSVEVGSDTQYF
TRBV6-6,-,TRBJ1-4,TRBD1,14,TGTGCCAGCAACACAGGGGGCCATAATGAAAAACTGTTTTTT,CASNTGGHNEKLFF
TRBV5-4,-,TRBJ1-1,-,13,TGTGCCAGCAGCCGACTGACCGAAAAGGGAGCTTTCTTT,CASSRLTEKGAFF
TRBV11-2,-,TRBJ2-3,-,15,TGTGCCAGCAGCCAGGAAAGACTGGCGGCAGATACGCAGTATTTT,CASSQERLAADTQYF
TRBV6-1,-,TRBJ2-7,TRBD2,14,TGTGCCAGCAATATAGCGGGAGGGCCAAGCGAGCAGTACTTC,CASNIAGGPSEQYF
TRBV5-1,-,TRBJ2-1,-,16,TGCGCCAGCAGCTTGGTTGCGGGATTCTCCTACAATGAGCAGTTCTTC,CASSLVAGFSYNEQFF
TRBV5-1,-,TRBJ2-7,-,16,TGCGCCAGCAGCCGCCAGCCCGCGGGGGCTACCTACGAGCAGTACTTC,CASSRQPAGATYEQYF
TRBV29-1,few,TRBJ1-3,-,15,TGCAGCGTTGAAGATCCCACGGCCTCTGGAAACACCATATATTTT,CSVEDPTASGNTIYF
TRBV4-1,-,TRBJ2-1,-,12,TGCGCCAGCAGCCAAGATGGGGTAGTGCAGTTCTTC,CASSQDGVVQFF
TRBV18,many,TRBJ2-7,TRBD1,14,TGTGCCAGCTCACAGGACAGGGGCAAATACGAGCAGTACTTC,CASSQDRGKYEQYF
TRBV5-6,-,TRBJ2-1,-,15,TGTGCCAGCAGCTCCCAGGGGTACGCCTACAATGAGCAGTTCTTC,CASSSQGYAYNEQFF
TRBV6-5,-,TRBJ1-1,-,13,TGTGCCAGCACTCGACGGGGGAACACTGAAGCTTTCTTT,CASTRRGNTEAFF
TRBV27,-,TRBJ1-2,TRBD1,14,TGTGCCAGCAGTCCGACAGGGGGTGGCTATGGCTACACCTTC,CASSPTGGGYGYTF
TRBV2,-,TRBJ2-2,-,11,TGTGCCAGCGAGGGCACTGGAGAGCTGTTTTTT,CASEGTGELFF
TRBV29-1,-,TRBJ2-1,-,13,TGCAGCGCCGCGGGCCGGAGGATCAATGAGCAGTTCTTC,CSAAGRRINEQFF
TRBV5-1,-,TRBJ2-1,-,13,TGCGCCAGCAGTTGGCAGCGTGGCATCGAGCAGTTCTTC,CASSWQRGIEQFF
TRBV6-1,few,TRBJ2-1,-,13,TGTGCCAGCAGTGACCTGGAAGGGGAGGAGCAGTTCTTC,CASSDLEGEEQFF
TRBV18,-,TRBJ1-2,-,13,TGTGCCAGCGGAGACCGACTCAACTATGGCTACACCTTC,CASGDRLNYGYTF
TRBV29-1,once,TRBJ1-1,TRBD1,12,TGCAGCGATCTACAGGGGACCACTGAAGCTTTCTTT,CSDLQGTTEAFF
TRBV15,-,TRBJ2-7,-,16,TGTGCCACCAGCAGAGGCCTCCGCCTGGGTCCCCACGAGCAGTACTTC,CATSRGLRLGPHEQYF
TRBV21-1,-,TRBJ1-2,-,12,TGTGCCAGCAGCAAAGTGGGGCAAGGCTACACCTTC,CASSKVGQGYTF
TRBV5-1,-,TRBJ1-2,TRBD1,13,TGCGCCAGCAGATGGGACAGTAACTATGGCTACACCTTC,CASRWDSNYGYTF
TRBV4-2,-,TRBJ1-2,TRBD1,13,TGTGCCAGCAGCTCTCAGGGGGCTGATGGCTACACCTTC,CASSSQGADGYTF